This is a list of T cell receptor beta chains from one sample in a study of blood T cells in healthy people across ages. Using its own MiXCR run on the 5' RACE reads, TCRdb lists one record per CDR3 protein. Among approximately 490,000 distinct CDR3 sequences listed, approximately 25% were seen once. These sequences were also reported in another study, on T cells of mothers and their children.

Sequencing was carried out using blood. These receptors all stem from a boy younger than 18 in good health. Each CDR3 is given with its conserved first and last residue. Each record gives: CDR3 protein, CDR3 DNA, clone size, V gene, D gene, J gene. The D gene is left open where the match is weak. Rows may omit the clone size; those that give it use once, few, many or a size class.

CDR3: CSASLLGIDRVLYEQYF
DNA: TGCAGTGCTAGTCTGTTGGGGATAGACAGGGTTTTGTACGAGCAGTACTTC
size: NA
V: TRBV20-1
D: TRBD1
J: TRBJ2-7

CDR3: CSAPGTKGTEAFF
DNA: TGCAGTGCTCCCGGGACAAAAGGGACTGAAGCTTTCTTT
size: NA
V: TRBV20-1
D: NA
J: TRBJ1-1

CDR3: CASSLSTTDRAINEKLFF
DNA: TGTGCCAGCAGCTTATCTACGACAGATCGGGCGATCAATGAAAAACTGTTTTTT
size: once
V: TRBV7-4
D: NA
J: TRBJ1-4

CDR3: CASSPKQDRVMYGYTF
DNA: TGTGCCAGTAGCCCAAAACAGGACAGGGTGATGTATGGCTACACCTTC
size: NA
V: TRBV7-9
D: TRBD1
J: TRBJ1-2

CDR3: CSVGTGQLAPQYF
DNA: TGCAGCGTCGGAACCGGACAGCTCGCTCCGCAGTATTTT
size: few
V: TRBV29-1
D: NA
J: TRBJ2-3

CDR3: CASSLSSSGDYKTQYF
DNA: TGTGCCAGCAGTTTATCGTCTAGCGGGGACTACAAGACCCAGTACTTC
size: many
V: TRBV28
D: TRBD2
J: TRBJ2-5

CDR3: CASSYGWGMNTEAFF
DNA: TGTGCCAGCAGTTACGGTTGGGGCATGAACACTGAAGCTTTCTTT
size: few
V: TRBV6-6
D: NA
J: TRBJ1-1

CDR3: CASSLSAAGRHYGYTF
DNA: TGTGCCAGCAGTTTATCCGCCGCCGGGAGGCACTATGGCTACACCTTC
size: NA
V: TRBV28
D: NA
J: TRBJ1-2

CDR3: CASSEALKAQYF
DNA: TGTGCCAGCAGTGAAGCGCTTAAGGCGCAGTATTTT
size: NA
V: TRBV6-1
D: NA
J: TRBJ2-3

CDR3: CASSLTQGRYTEAFF
DNA: TGTGCCAGCAGCTTAACGCAGGGGAGATACACTGAAGCTTTCTTT
size: NA
V: TRBV7-3
D: NA
J: TRBJ1-1

CDR3: CSVLGGDYNEQLF
DNA: TGCAGCGTTTTAGGTGGAGACTACAATGAGCAGCTCTTC
size: NA
V: TRBV29-1
D: NA
J: TRBJ2-1

CDR3: CASSLVGTGGNTIYF
DNA: TGTGCCAGCAGCTTAGTCGGGACAGGGGGAAACACCATATATTTT
size: few
V: TRBV7-8
D: TRBD1
J: TRBJ1-3

CDR3: CASSLGGGPGLAGDDNEQFF
DNA: TGTGCCAGCAGCTTAGGGGGCGGTCCGGGACTAGCGGGAGACGACAATGAGCAGTTCTTC
size: NA
V: TRBV11-2
D: TRBD2
J: TRBJ2-1

CDR3: CASPGQGIGYTF
DNA: TGTGCCAGTCCCGGGCAGGGGATAGGCTACACCTTC
size: few
V: TRBV2
D: NA
J: TRBJ1-2

CDR3: CASSREGGAPDTQYF
DNA: TGTGCCAGCAGTCGAGAGGGGGGGGCCCCAGATACGCAGTATTTT
size: NA
V: TRBV7-2
D: NA
J: TRBJ2-3

CDR3: CASSWGRGTEAFF
DNA: TGTGCCAGCAGTTGGGGCAGGGGCACTGAAGCTTTCTTT
size: many
V: TRBV27
D: NA
J: TRBJ1-1

CDR3: CASSPQTGGYGYTF
DNA: TGTGCCAGCAGTCCTCAGACAGGGGGGTATGGCTACACCTTC
size: NA
V: TRBV6-2/TRBV6-3
D: TRBD1
J: TRBJ1-2

CDR3: CASSYVSQETQYF
DNA: TGTGCCAGCAGTTACGTGTCACAAGAGACCCAGTACTTC
size: many
V: TRBV6-2/TRBV6-3
D: NA
J: TRBJ2-5

CDR3: CASSVATGAAGELFF
DNA: TGTGCCAGCAGCGTAGCTACGGGAGCGGCCGGGGAGCTGTTTTTT
size: NA
V: TRBV9
D: NA
J: TRBJ2-2

CDR3: CATSDLGSGGNTGELFF
DNA: TGTGCCACCAGTGATTTGGGCAGCGGGGGAAATACCGGGGAGCTGTTTTTT
size: few
V: TRBV24-1
D: TRBD2
J: TRBJ2-2

CDR3: CASSLDHGVAGVETQYF
DNA: TGTGCCAGCAGCTTAGATCACGGGGTAGCGGGGGTAGAGACCCAGTACTTC
size: few
V: TRBV11-2
D: TRBD2
J: TRBJ2-5

CDR3: CASRRDRAYNEQFF
DNA: TGTGCCAGCAGAAGGGACAGGGCATACAATGAGCAGTTCTTC
size: many
V: TRBV6-5
D: TRBD1
J: TRBJ2-1

CDR3: CASSYARGDEQYF
DNA: TGTGCCAGCAGTTACGCAAGGGGAGACGAGCAGTACTTC
size: NA
V: TRBV27
D: NA
J: TRBJ2-7

CDR3: CSARDQGQGNGYTF
DNA: TGCAGTGCTAGAGATCAAGGACAGGGGAATGGCTACACCTTC
size: few
V: TRBV20-1
D: TRBD1
J: TRBJ1-2

CDR3: CASSLYGGYNEQFF
DNA: TGTGCCAGCAGTTTATACGGGGGATACAATGAGCAGTTCTTC
size: NA
V: TRBV12-3/TRBV12-4
D: NA
J: TRBJ2-1

CDR3: CASRGIIAGYNEQFF
DNA: TGTGCCAGCAGGGGGATTATAGCGGGGTACAATGAGCAGTTCTTC
size: few
V: TRBV28
D: TRBD2
J: TRBJ2-1